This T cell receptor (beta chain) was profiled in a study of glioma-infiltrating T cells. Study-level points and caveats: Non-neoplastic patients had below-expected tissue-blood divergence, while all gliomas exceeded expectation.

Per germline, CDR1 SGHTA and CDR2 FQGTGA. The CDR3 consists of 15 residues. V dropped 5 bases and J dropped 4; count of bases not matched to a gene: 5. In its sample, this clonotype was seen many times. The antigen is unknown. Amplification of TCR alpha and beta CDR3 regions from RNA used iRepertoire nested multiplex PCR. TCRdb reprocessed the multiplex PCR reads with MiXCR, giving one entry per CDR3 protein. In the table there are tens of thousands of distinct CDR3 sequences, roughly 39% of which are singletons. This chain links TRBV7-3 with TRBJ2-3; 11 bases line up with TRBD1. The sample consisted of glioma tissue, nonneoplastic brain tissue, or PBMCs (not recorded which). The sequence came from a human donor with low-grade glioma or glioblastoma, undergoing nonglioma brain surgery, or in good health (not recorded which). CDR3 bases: TGTGCCAGCAGCGCCGGGACAGGGGGAGCAGATACGCAGTATTTT. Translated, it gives CASSAGTGGADTQYF.